The 20 T cell receptor beta chains below all came from one sample that was sequenced in a study of early T cells in non-severe SARS-CoV-2 infection. One entry per CDR3 protein results from TCRdb running MiXCR on the 5' RACE reads. The profile shows around 61,000 distinct CDR3 sequences, roughly 16% of them singletons. Sequences were derived from whole blood, sampled at baseline. The receptors were sampled from an adult who was a healthcare worker with PCR-confirmed SARS-CoV-2 infection or an uninfected control (not recorded which).

The chain employs TRBV11-2 and TRBJ2-7; no definite D call. The CDR3 runs to 15 residues. V was trimmed by 1 base and J by 6 bases, leaving 16 bases between them. Germline V gene lookup returns CDR1 SGHAT and CDR2 FQNNGV. The chain's CDR3 is CASSLAGQTYSEQYF. The CDR3 nucleotides read TGTGCCAGCAGCTTAGCCGGCCAGACCTACAGCGAGCAGTACTTC. Based on the CDR3 plus reference TRBV11-2 and TRBJ2-7, the full variable domain is EAGVAQSPRYKIIEKRQSVAFWCNPISGHATLYWYQQILGQGPKLLIQFQNNGVVDDSQLPKDRFSAERLKGVDSTLKIQPAKLEDSAVYLCASSLAGQTYSEQYFGPGTRLTVT.

V usage is TRBV10-1 and J usage is TRBJ2-3, with a weak D call TRBD1 (6 bases). Trimming stripped 5 bases from V and 1 base from J, with 28 bases between. Germline V gene data show CDR1 as WNHNN and CDR2 as SYGVQD (reference sequence). This CDR3 is 20 amino acids long. CDR3 sequence: CASSNPEAGAGIDRTDTQYF. The CDR3 nucleotides read TGCGCCAGCAGTAACCCGGAGGCAGGGGCTGGAATAGATCGCACAGATACGCAGTATTTT.

This clonotype has more than one count but fewer than ten. V usage is TRBV12-3 or TRBV12-4 and J usage is TRBJ2-1; D remains ambiguous. There are 14 residues in the CDR3. The V gene lost 8 bases and the J gene lost 7 bases, with 18 bases spanning the gap. The CDR3 spells CASAPRTPSNEQFF. Written as DNA, the CDR3 is TGTGCCAGCGCTCCTAGAACCCCCTCTAATGAGCAGTTCTTC.

This clonotype was counted ten times or more. This chain uses TRBV4-2 with TRBJ1-1; 7 bases align to TRBD1. Unmatched junction bases numbered 9, after V lost 5 bases and J lost 0 bases. The CDR3 consists of 16 residues. Germline CDR1 is LGHNA and CDR2 is YNFKEQ. The CDR3 bases are TGTGCCAGCAGCAACCGACAGGGTCCCATGAACACTGAAGCTTTCTTT. It codes for CASSNRQGPMNTEAFF.

There are many counts of this clonotype. The V call is TRBV28, the J call TRBJ2-7; unclear D gene. CDR3 length equals 12 residues. V lost 4 bases to trimming and J lost 7 bases, with 11 bases between them. CDR1 is MDHEN and CDR2 is SYDVKM in the germline V gene. CDR3 region: CASSSPPPEQYF. Here the CDR3 DNA reads TGTGCCAGCAGTTCCCCTCCCCCAGAGCAGTACTTC.

The gene calls are TRBV15 and TRBJ1-5, with D uncertain. Trimming took off 2 bases at V and 6 bases at J, with 5 bases between the two ends. Germline loops: CDR1 LNHNV, CDR2 YYDKDF (reference sequence). CDR3 size: 12 residues. The CDR3, as DNA: TGTGCCACCAGCAGAAACGTTCAGCCCCAGCATTTT. It is translated as CATSRNVQPQHF.

The genes are TRBV7-2 and TRBJ2-3; unclear D gene. The CDR3 is made up of 14 amino acids. Trimming cost V 2 bases and J 2 bases, with 8 bases left between them. Germline assignment: CDR1 SGHTA and CDR2 FQGNSA. The CDR3 nucleotides are TGTGCCAGCAGCTTACGCCCATCCACAGATACGCAGTATTTT. It specifies CASSLRPSTDTQYF.

This clonotype has more than one count but fewer than ten. The rearrangement joins TRBV28 to TRBJ2-2, with D uncertain. This CDR3 is 14 amino acids long. CDR1 and CDR2 (germline): MDHEN, SYDVKM. Trimming left V 1 base short and J 1 base short, with 4 bases between. CDR3: CASSLYQNTGELFF. The CDR3 DNA reads as TGTGCCAGCAGTTTATATCAGAACACCGGGGAGCTGTTTTTT.

A few counts support this clonotype. This chain links TRBV18 with TRBJ1-2; 10 nucleotides agree with TRBD1. This CDR3 has 14 residues. Per germline, CDR1 KGHSH and CDR2 LQKENI. V shed 1 base and J 10 bases; nucleotides not matched to a gene: 6. CDR3 sequence: CASSPQGQGTSYTF. CDR3 in DNA: TGTGCCAGCTCACCACAGGGACAGGGGACCTCCTACACCTTC.

This clonotype came up a few times. J is TRBJ1-1 and V is TRBV15; possibly TRBD1 for D (5 bases). CDR1 LNHNV and CDR2 YYDKDF come from the germline V gene (reference sequence). Trimming left V 4 bases short and J 4 bases short, with 16 bases between. The CDR3 runs to 15 residues. CDR3 sequence: CATSTLGKGSTEAFF. For the CDR3, the DNA is TGTGCCACCAGCACTTTGGGAAAGGGGTCCACTGAAGCTTTCTTT.

CDR3 protein: CSADQEGKRTEAFF. DNA for the CDR3: TGCAGTGCGGATCAGGAGGGGAAGCGGACTGAAGCTTTCTTT. V is TRBV20-1 and J is TRBJ1-1, with a weak D call TRBD1 (5 bases). CDR1 is DFQATT and CDR2 is SNEGSKA in the germline V gene (reference sequence). Trimming removed 6 bases at V and 5 bases at J, with 19 bases between. The CDR3 runs to 14 residues.

This clonotype has a handful of counts. The V call is TRBV20-1, the J call TRBJ2-1; 8 nucleotides align to TRBD1. After removal of 1 base from V and 8 bases from J, the junction contained 4 bases not matched to a gene. This CDR3 contains 13 residues. The germline V gene has CDR1 DFQATT and CDR2 SNEGSKA (reference sequence). The DNA for the CDR3 is TGCAGTGCTAGAGGCAGGGGGCTCGATGAGCAGTTCTTC. Translation: CSARGRGLDEQFF.

The chain employs TRBV7-8 and TRBJ2-3; 12 positions agree with TRBD2. V gave up 5 bases and J gave up 0 bases; unmatched junction bases: 9. The CDR3 extends over 18 amino acids. Germline lookup yields CDR1 SGHVS and CDR2 FQNEAQ. The CDR3 DNA follows: TGTGCCAGCAGCACTATAGGACTAGCGGGGACTAGCACAGATACGCAGTATTTT. Amino acid sequence: CASSTIGLAGTSTDTQYF.

This chain joins TRBV12-3 or TRBV12-4 and TRBJ2-5, with a possible D match to TRBD1 (6 bases). The length of the CDR3 is 15 residues. V shed 5 bases and J shed 1 base, with 14 bases lying between them. This CDR3 reads CASSPHQGGQETQYF. DNA of the CDR3: TGTGCCAGCAGTCCCCACCAAGGGGGCCAAGAGACCCAGTACTTC.

V and J are TRBV28 and TRBJ2-7, with no clear D. V was trimmed by 2 bases and J by 0 bases, leaving 8 bases between them. The CDR3 has 14 amino acids. Germline CDR1 is MDHEN and CDR2 is SYDVKM. The CDR3, as DNA: TGTGCCAGCAGTTTAGTCTTAAGCTCCTACGAGCAGTACTTC. This gives the protein CASSLVLSSYEQYF. Full variable domain (remainder filled in from reference TRBV28 and TRBJ2-7): DVKVTQSSRYLVKRTGEKVFLECVQDMDHENMFWYRQDPGLGLRLIYFSYDVKMKEKGDIPEGYSVSREKKERFSLILESASTNQTSMYLCASSLVLSSYEQYFGPGTRLTVT.

The table lists this clonotype with a few counts. This chain links TRBV5-1 with TRBJ2-7; a possible D gene is TRBD1 (6 bases). CDR1 is SGHRS and CDR2 is YFSETQ in the germline V gene. This CDR3 comprises 13 residues. V was cut by 2 bases and J by 2 bases, with 8 bases left in between. This CDR3 is CASSFRTAYEQYF. CDR3 coding DNA: TGCGCCAGCAGCTTTAGGACAGCCTACGAGCAGTACTTC.

This clonotype was observed at least ten times. The chain combines TRBV28 with TRBJ2-7, with no clear D. This CDR3 is built from 11 residues. Trimming cost V 3 bases and J 6 bases, with 6 bases left between them. Germline V lookup: CDR1 MDHEN, CDR2 SYDVKM. The CDR3 bases are TGTGCCAGCAGTTTTTCTGGCGAGCAGTACTTC. Translation gives CASSFSGEQYF.

The genes are TRBV7-8 and TRBJ2-1; D may be TRBD1 or TRBD2 (5 bases each). V was pared by 4 bases and J by 0 bases, with 10 bases between. CDR1 SGHVS and CDR2 FQNEAQ come from the germline V gene. This CDR3 is built from 15 residues. CDR3 region: CASSWDPSSYNEQFF. The CDR3 DNA is TGTGCCAGCAGCTGGGACCCGAGCTCCTACAATGAGCAGTTCTTC.

The chain recombines TRBV18 with TRBJ2-3; D is unresolved. V was pared by 0 bases and J by 3 bases, with 4 bases between. The CDR3 totals 13 residues. The germline gives CDR1 KGHSH, CDR2 LQKENI. CDR3 protein: CASSPPITDTQYF. For the CDR3, the DNA is TGTGCCAGCTCACCACCGATAACAGATACGCAGTATTTT.

The V call is TRBV28, the J call TRBJ2-5; 9 positions agree with TRBD2. CDR1 MDHEN and CDR2 SYDVKM come from the germline V gene. This CDR3 is built from 18 residues. The V and J ends lost 5 bases and 2 bases, in that order; junction bases with no gene match: 15. This CDR3 is CASSPLSGSGGSQETQYF. The DNA of the CDR3 is TGTGCCAGCAGTCCCCTTAGCGGGAGTGGGGGATCTCAAGAGACCCAGTACTTC.